This T cell receptor beta chain is drawn from a study of shared clonotypes between healthy human individuals (dated by TCRdb to the early 2020s). Background for the entire study: A few men and two women, aged 18 to 49 years, made up the cohort. For each donor, CD4 naive and CD4 memory were each given three plates, CD8 naive was given two plates, and CD8 memory was given one plate. Blood TCR repertoires of about five healthy adults were deeply sequenced to estimate repertoire size and the extent of clonotype sharing between individuals. To increase sequencing depth and limit assay-specific biases, different laboratories used diverse techniques to prepare libraries and sequence TCR repertoires. Between about 0.8 and 8.9 billion PBMCs per donor were obtained by leukapheresis.

Trimming takes 1 base from V and 11 bases from J, and the germline ends sit 15 bases apart. The CDR3 sequence holds 14 residues, the cysteine and phenylalanine included. Kept here is only the CDR3 DNA, which spans 42 bases and is read in frame from base 1. CDR1 and CDR2, looked up from the germline V gene (reference sequence), are SGHNT and YYREEE. A remark on this clone: The target of this receptor is not known. Base-call qualities are not available, and no considerably larger clone is one nucleotide away.

Using the deep immunoSEQ assay, TCR CDR3 regions were amplified from genomic DNA by multiplex PCR. Genomic DNA extracted from each cell subset was distributed evenly over all wells of several immunoSEQ 96-well plates, and each plate served as one replicate. For sorted subsets, about 200 ng genomic DNA, equal to about 30,000 T cell genomes, was loaded into each replicate PCR. Purified libraries were measured with a Qubit 3.0 fluorometer, size-checked on a Bioanalyzer 2100, and measured again with the KAPA Library Quantification kit. A separate single-read 150-cycle Illumina NextSeq 550 flow cell was used to sequence each immunoSEQ 96-well plate. On the authors' methods: Because the immunoSEQ output held only junctional sequences and lacked quality scores, the filtering could not match the filtering applied to full-length reads. Sequences were annotated with PyIR, a Python wrapper for IgBLAST v1.9, and V/J genes and CDR3 were assigned using IMGT germline references. Reads were removed for weak V/J assignments (E-value above 1e-6), missing CDR3, stop codons, out-of-frame junctions, or ambiguous translated residues. A V3J clonotype was defined by an identical inferred V gene, J gene, and CDR3 amino acid sequence. The percentage overlap between two repertoires was calculated by dividing the number of shared unique clonotypes by the size of the smaller repertoire. Richness of each repertoire was evaluated using RTK rarefaction, the Chao1 estimator, and Recon v2.1 estimates of unobserved clonotypes. OLGA was used to compute generation probabilities for all TCRbeta clonotypes that the gDNA method yielded from a few donors. What TCRdb holds here is the immuneACCESS table cut down to in-frame rearrangements. Part of the clones is not present; checked against another copy, under half of the missing clones reflect an unresolved V gene, and the others are unexplained. Clone size and V and J calls were adopted from that table, with D and trimming inferred from the DNA. The sample table records over a million clones; roughly 96% of these occur just once. Approximately 1% of the sample belongs to the ten largest clones.

Results the study describes overall, beyond this receptor: Estimated clonotype richness was generally larger for naive than for memory subsets. Incomplete sequencing was indicated by rarefaction of sorted-subset datasets, despite the large sequencing depth. The genetic and exposure-history diversity represented was limited by the small number of donors. Sampling was limited to blood, and TCR repertoires in tissue likely differ from TCR repertoires in blood. Pairwise subsampling indicated that sequencing depth was expected to affect the degree of clonotype sharing among donors. When several donors were compared, the shared fraction of clonotypes was 5% to 6.5% for naive CD4, less than 4% for naive CD8, 2% to 2.5% for memory CD4, and roughly 0.43% for memory CD8. Higher generation probabilities were observed for clonotypes shared by all four sorted-subset donors than for non-shared clonotypes.

Healthy HIV-negative adults with no recently reported acute infections or vaccinations were included as donors. Every donor was a Caucasian adult residing in Nashville, Tennessee, USA. CD4+ T cells were enriched by magnetic negative selection; naive cells were then positively selected on CD45RA, and the negative fraction formed the memory subset. Blood was collected by leukapheresis, and PBMCs were isolated by Ficoll-Histopaque density gradient centrifugation and then cryopreserved in liquid nitrogen vapor phase. Purity and quantity of every magnetically sorted T cell population were checked by analytical flow cytometry. Each sorted fraction had its genomic DNA isolated and then quantified by UV absorbance on a Nanodrop 2000c.

This chain joins TRBV5-4 to TRBJ2-2; the D gene assignment is perhaps TRBD1 or TRBD2, with each matching 6 bases. Sequenced input: naive CD4+ T cells sorted from blood. What this sample's cell subset or site label stands for: CD45RA+ positively selected. This clonotype was obtained from a man younger than 40 in good health. CDR3 sequence: CASSLWGPRGELFF. In nucleotide form, the sequence is TGTGCCAGCAGCTTGTGGGGGCCGCGGGGAGAGCTGTTTTTT.